This T cell receptor beta chain was profiled in a study of T cell responses to AZD1222 COVID-19 vaccine. This CDR3 comprises 15 residues. V lost 4 bases and J lost 4; bases outside the gene matches: 8. Germline V gene sequence: CDR1 SGHTA, CDR2 FQGTGA. Only a few counts were recorded for this clone. Clones were sequenced by immunoSEQ multiplex PCR, and TCRdb holds only the in-frame ones, with some missing. This table has about 150,000 clones, roughly 90% appearing once. The rearrangement joins TRBV7-3 to TRBJ1-2; 8 positions agree with TRBD1. Sequenced material: peripheral blood, taken on day 0 of AZD1222 vaccination. This clonotype was sampled from an adult in good health. CDR3 region: CASSSNAGGGYGYTF. DNA of the CDR3: TGTGCCAGCAGCTCAAACGCAGGGGGCGGCTATGGCTACACCTTC.